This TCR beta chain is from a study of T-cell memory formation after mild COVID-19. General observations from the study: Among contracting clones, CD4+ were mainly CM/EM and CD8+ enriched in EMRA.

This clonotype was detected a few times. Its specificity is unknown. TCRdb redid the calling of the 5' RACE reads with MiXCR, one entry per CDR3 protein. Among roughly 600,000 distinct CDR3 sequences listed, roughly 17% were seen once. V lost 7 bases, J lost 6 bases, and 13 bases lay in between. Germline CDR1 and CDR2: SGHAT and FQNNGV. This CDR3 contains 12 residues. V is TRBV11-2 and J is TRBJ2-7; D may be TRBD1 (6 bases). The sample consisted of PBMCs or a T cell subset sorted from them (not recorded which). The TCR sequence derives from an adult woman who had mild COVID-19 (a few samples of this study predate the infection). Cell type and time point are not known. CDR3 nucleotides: TGTGCCAGCACCCTCACAGGGAGCGAGCAGTACTTC. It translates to CASTLTGSEQYF.